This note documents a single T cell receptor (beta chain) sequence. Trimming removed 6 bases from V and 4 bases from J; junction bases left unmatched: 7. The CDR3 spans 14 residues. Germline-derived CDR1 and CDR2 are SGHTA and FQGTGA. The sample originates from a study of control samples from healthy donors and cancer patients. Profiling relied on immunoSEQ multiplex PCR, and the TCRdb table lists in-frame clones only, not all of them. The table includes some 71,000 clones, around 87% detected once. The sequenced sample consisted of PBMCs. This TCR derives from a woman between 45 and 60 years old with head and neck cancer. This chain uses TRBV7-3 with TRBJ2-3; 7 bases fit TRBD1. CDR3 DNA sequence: TGTGCCAGCAGTAGGACAGGATCTGCAGATACGCAGTATTTT. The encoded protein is CASSRTGSADTQYF.